Shown below are 12 T cell receptor beta chains from a single sample sequenced in a study of cytomegalovirus exposure and HLA in healthy donors (dated 2017 in TCRdb). Receptor amplification or capture employed the immunoSEQ multiplex PCR assay. For the multiplex PCR, a mixture combining 60 forward primers for TCR Vbeta segments and 13 reverse primers for TCR Jbeta segments was used. TCRdb provides this immuneACCESS table in a form limited to in-frame rearrangements. Some clones are lacking; in checked studies, under half of them reflect an unresolved V gene, and why the rest are absent is not known. The sample table holds around 85,000 clones, of which around four fifths were seen once. Clones ranked in the top ten supply approximately 7.9% of the sample. Input material: PBMCs. The receptors were gathered from a man younger than 45 in good health and CMV-seronegative.

This clone was observed a handful of times. The V call is TRBV5-4, the J call TRBJ2-3; possible D gene TRBD2, 6 bases. Trimming removed 10 bases from V and 7 bases from J, with 13 bases in between. Germline assignment: CDR1 SGHNT and CDR2 YYREEE (reference sequence). The CDR3 spans 11 residues. The CDR3 DNA reads TGTGCCGTCCGGGGGTACAATACGCAGTATTTT. Translation: CAVRGYNTQYF.

In its sample, this clone ranks as medium-sized. V is TRBV6-1 and J is TRBJ1-5; the D is unclear. Trimming took off 1 base at V and 4 bases at J, with 5 bases between the two ends. The CDR3 is 13 amino acids. CDR1 MNHNS and CDR2 SASEGT come from the germline V gene. CDR3: CASSEGLNQPQHF. The CDR3 coding sequence is TGTGCCAGCAGTGAAGGTCTAAATCAGCCCCAGCATTTT.

The chain combines TRBV10-3 with TRBJ1-4; possible D gene TRBD1, 5 bases. Trimming cost V 6 bases and J 6 bases, with 11 bases left between them. The CDR3 has 13 amino acids. Germline CDR1 ENHRY, CDR2 SYGVKD. CDR3 in DNA: TGTGCCATCAGGTTTGGGGCAGATGAAAAACTGTTTTTT. Translating gives CAIRFGADEKLFF.

The chain joins TRBV5-1 to TRBJ2-2; weak D call: TRBD1 (5 bases). The germline V gene encodes CDR1 SGHRS and CDR2 YFSETQ. Trimming removed 0 bases at V and 2 bases at J, with 8 bases between. The CDR3 runs 15 residues. The CDR3 loop reads CASSLERTNTGELFF. Written as DNA, the CDR3 is TGCGCCAGCAGCTTGGAGAGGACAAACACCGGGGAGCTGTTTTTT.

The chain uses TRBV4-2 and TRBJ2-3, with 13 nucleotides matching TRBD2. Germline V gene sequence: CDR1 LGHNA, CDR2 YNFKEQ. The CDR3 has 16 amino acids. Unmatched junction bases numbered 6, after V lost 3 bases and J lost 6 bases. CDR3 nucleotides: TGTGCCAGCAGCCAGCGACTAGCGGGAGGTTTGGATACGCAGTATTTT. This translates into CASSQRLAGGLDTQYF.

This clone occurred once. The chain carries TRBV25-1 and TRBJ2-5; unclear D gene. The J call is in doubt because the DNA end fits TRBJ2-7 better. This CDR3 spans 11 amino acids. The germline CDR1 and CDR2 sequences are MGHDK and SYGVNS. The CDR3 loop is CASTSYYEQYF. As DNA, the CDR3 is TGTGCCAGCACCAGCTACTACGAGCAGTACTTC.

CDR3 sequence (DNA): TGTGCCATCAGCGGACAGGGGTGGTATGGCTACACCTTC. As protein: CAISGQGWYGYTF. J is TRBJ1-2 and V is TRBV10-3; TRBD1 matches 9 bases. Per germline, CDR1 ENHRY and CDR2 SYGVKD. The CDR3 runs to 13 residues. V gave up 6 bases and J gave up 5 bases; unmatched junction bases: 4.

This chain links TRBV7-9 with TRBJ2-5; the D gene is possibly TRBD1 (5 bases). CDR3 length equals 17 residues. The germline gives CDR1 SEHNR, CDR2 FQNEAQ (reference sequence). Between the trimmed V and J ends, which lost 5 bases and 1 base, there was a span of 20 bases. CDR3 residues: CASSLGHPIRIQETQYF. CDR3 nucleotides: TGTGCCAGCAGCCTAGGACACCCCATCCGCATCCAAGAGACCCAGTACTTC.

This clone was seen a single time. J is TRBJ1-3 and V is TRBV6-5, with a possible D match to TRBD1 (6 bases). The germline V gene has CDR1 MNHEY and CDR2 SVGAGI. CDR3 length equals 15 residues. Trimming cost V 6 bases and J 0 bases, with 12 bases left between them. CDR3 region: CASRPGQSSGNTIYF. CDR3 DNA: TGTGCCAGCAGACCTGGACAGAGCTCTGGAAACACCATATATTTT.

The chain joins TRBV7-2 to TRBJ2-7, with D perhaps matching TRBD2 (6 bases). The CDR3 consists of 8 residues. Germline V gene sequence: CDR1 SGHTA, CDR2 FQGNSA. This CDR3 is CSGGEQYF. The CDR3 DNA follows: TGTTCTGGAGGGGAGCAGTACTTC.

The chain uses TRBV7-6 and TRBJ1-5; a possible D gene is TRBD1 (5 bases). Trimming took off 2 bases at V and 6 bases at J, with 17 bases between the two ends. The CDR3 totals 16 residues. Looked up from germline, CDR1 is SGHVS and CDR2 is FNYEAQ. CDR3 DNA: TGTGCCAGCAGCTTATCAGTGGGCAGGGTAGGTCAGCCCCAGCATTTT. It codes for CASSLSVGRVGQPQHF.

The rearrangement joins TRBV9 to TRBJ2-7; 8 nucleotides line up with TRBD1. V shed 4 bases, J shed 3 bases, and the junction held 12 bases outside the gene matches. Germline lookup yields CDR1 SGDLS and CDR2 YYNGEE. The CDR3 covers 16 residues. The CDR3 DNA reads TGTGCCAGCAGCCCCGAGCCAGCGACAGGGGTCTACGAGCAGTACTTC. It is translated as CASSPEPATGVYEQYF. Full variable domain (remainder filled in from reference TRBV9 and TRBJ2-7): DSGVTQTPKHLITATGQRVTLRCSPRSGDLSVYWYQQSLDQGLQFLIQYYNGEERAKGNILERFSAQQFPDLHSELNLSSLELGDSALYFCASSPEPATGVYEQYFGPGTRLTVT.